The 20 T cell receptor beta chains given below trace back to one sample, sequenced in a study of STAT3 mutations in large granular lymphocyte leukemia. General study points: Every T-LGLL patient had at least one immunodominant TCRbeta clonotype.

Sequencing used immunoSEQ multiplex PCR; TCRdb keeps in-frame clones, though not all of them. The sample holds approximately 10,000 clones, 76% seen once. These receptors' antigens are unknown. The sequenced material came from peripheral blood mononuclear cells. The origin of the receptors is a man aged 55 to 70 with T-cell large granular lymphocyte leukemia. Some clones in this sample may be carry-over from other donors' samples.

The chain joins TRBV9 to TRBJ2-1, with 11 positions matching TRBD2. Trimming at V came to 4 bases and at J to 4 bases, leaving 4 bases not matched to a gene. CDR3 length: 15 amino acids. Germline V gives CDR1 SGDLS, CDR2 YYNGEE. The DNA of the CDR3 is TGTGCCAGCAGCACTCGACTAGCGGGATACAATGAGCAGTTCTTC. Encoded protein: CASSTRLAGYNEQFF.

Here the CDR3 DNA reads TGTGCCAGCAGCCCCTTGAGCGGGAGGGCCAATAATGAGCAGTTCTTC. This translates into CASSPLSGRANNEQFF. V and J are TRBV11-2 and TRBJ2-1; 10 bases align to TRBD2. With V trimmed by 5 bases and J by 7 bases, 11 bases remained unmatched. CDR3 length equals 16 residues. Germline V gene lookup returns CDR1 SGHAT and CDR2 FQNNGV.

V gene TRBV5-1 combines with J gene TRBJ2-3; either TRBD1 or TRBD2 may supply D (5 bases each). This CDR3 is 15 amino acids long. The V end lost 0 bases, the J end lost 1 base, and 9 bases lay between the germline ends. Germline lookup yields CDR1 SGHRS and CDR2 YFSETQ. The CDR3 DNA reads TGCGCCAGCAGCTTGGCCGGGGCCCGCACAGATACGCAGTATTTT. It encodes CASSLAGARTDTQYF.

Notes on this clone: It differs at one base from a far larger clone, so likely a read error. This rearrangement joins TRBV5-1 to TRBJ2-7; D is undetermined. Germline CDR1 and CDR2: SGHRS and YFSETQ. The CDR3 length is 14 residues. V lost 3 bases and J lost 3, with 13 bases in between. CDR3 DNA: TGCGCCAGCAGCTCCTCGACCGGACGCTACGAGCAGTACTTC. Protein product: CASSSSTGRYEQYF.

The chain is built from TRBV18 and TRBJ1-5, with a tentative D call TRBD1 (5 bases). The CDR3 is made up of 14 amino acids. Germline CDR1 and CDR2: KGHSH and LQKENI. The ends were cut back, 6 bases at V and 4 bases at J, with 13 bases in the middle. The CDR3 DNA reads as TGTGCCAGCTCGCGGGACGGCAGGAATCAGCCCCAGCATTTT. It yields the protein CASSRDGRNQPQHF.

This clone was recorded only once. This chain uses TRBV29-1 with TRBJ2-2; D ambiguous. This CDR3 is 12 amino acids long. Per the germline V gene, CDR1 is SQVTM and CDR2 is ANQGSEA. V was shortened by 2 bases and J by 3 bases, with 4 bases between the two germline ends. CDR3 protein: CSVESYTGELFF. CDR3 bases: TGCAGCGTTGAATCTTACACCGGGGAGCTGTTTTTT.

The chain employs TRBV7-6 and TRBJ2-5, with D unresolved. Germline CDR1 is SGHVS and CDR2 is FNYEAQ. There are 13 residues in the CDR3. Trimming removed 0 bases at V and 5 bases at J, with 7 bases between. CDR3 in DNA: TGTGCCAGCAGCTTAGCGAACGGGGAGACCCAGTACTTC. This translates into CASSLANGETQYF.

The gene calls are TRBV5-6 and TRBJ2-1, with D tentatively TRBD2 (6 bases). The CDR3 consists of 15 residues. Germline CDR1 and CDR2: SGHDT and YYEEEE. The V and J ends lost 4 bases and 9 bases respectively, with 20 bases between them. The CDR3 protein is CASSRGAGGPGEQFF. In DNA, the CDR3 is TGTGCCAGCAGCCGTGGAGCAGGAGGGCCCGGTGAGCAGTTCTTC.

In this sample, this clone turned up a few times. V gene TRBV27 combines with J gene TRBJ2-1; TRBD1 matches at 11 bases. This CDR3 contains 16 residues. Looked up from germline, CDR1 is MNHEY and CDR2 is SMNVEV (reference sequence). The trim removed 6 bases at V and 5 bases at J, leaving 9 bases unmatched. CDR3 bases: TGTGCCAGCAGCCAGGTGCCGGGACAGGGGGACAATGAGCAGTTCTTC. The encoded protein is CASSQVPGQGDNEQFF.

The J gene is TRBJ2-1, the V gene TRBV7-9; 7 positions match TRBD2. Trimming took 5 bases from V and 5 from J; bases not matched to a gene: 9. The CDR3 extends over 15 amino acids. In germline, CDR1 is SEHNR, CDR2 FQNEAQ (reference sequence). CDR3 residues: CASSLGGVRNNEQFF. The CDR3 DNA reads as TGTGCCAGCAGCCTGGGAGGGGTTAGGAACAATGAGCAGTTCTTC.

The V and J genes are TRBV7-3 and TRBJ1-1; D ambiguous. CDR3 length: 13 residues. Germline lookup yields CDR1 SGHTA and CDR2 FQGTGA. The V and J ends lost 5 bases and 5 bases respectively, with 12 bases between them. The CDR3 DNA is TGTGCCAGCAGCGCTTCACCGAGGACTGAAGCTTTCTTT. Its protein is CASSASPRTEAFF.

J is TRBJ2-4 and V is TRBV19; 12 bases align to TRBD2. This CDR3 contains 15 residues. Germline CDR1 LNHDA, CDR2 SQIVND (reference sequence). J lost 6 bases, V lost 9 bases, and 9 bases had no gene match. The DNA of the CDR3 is TGTGCCAGCCTTGTCACTAGCGGGAGGCGAAACATTCAGTACTTC. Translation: CASLVTSGRRNIQYF.

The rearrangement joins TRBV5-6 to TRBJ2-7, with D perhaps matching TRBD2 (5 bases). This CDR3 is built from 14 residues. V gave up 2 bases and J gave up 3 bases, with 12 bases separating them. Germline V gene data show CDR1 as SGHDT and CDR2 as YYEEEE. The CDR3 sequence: CASSFIYRDYEQYF. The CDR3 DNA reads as TGTGCCAGCAGCTTCATTTACCGGGACTACGAGCAGTACTTC.

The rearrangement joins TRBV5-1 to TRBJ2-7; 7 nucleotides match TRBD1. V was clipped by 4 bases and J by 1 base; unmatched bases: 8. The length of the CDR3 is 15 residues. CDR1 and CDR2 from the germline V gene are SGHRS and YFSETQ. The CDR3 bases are TGCGCCAGCAGCCCCGTGGACAGGTTGTCCTACGAGCAGTACTTC. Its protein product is CASSPVDRLSYEQYF. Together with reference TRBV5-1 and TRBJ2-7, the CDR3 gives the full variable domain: KAGVTQTPRYLIKTRGQQVTLSCSPISGHRSVSWYQQTPGQGLQFLFEYFSETQRNKGNFPGRFSGRQFSNSRSEMNVSTLELGDSALYLCASSPVDRLSYEQYFGPGTRLTVT.

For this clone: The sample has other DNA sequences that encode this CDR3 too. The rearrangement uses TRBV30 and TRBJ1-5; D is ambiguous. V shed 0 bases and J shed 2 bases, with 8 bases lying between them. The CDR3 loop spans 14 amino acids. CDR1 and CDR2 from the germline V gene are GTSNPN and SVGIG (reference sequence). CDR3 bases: TGTGCCTGGAGTGTAGGGCAGGGCAATCAGCCCCAGCATTTT. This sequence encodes CAWSVGQGNQPQHF. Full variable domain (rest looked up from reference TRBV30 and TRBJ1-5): SQTIHQWPATLVQPVGSPLSLECTVEGTSNPNLYWYRQAAGRGLQLLFYSVGIGQISSEVPQNLSASRPQDRQFILSSKKLLLSDSGFYLCAWSVGQGNQPQHFGDGTRLSIL.

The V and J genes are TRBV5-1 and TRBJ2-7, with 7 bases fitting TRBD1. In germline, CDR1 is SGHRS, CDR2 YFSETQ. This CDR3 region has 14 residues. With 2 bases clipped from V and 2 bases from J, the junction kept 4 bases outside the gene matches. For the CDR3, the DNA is TGCGCCAGCAGCTTATGGACAGGAACCTACGAGCAGTACTTC. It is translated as CASSLWTGTYEQYF.

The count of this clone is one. Here the CDR3 reads CASSSPRDTRKLNTEAFF. DNA for the CDR3: TGTGCCAGCAGCTCCCCACGGGACACACGAAAACTGAACACTGAAGCTTTCTTT. This chain connects TRBV7-2 to TRBJ1-1; the D gene is possibly TRBD1 (6 bases). Germline CDR1 and CDR2: SGHTA and FQGNSA. The CDR3 has 18 residues. V lost 4 bases to trimming and J lost 0 bases, with 21 bases between them.

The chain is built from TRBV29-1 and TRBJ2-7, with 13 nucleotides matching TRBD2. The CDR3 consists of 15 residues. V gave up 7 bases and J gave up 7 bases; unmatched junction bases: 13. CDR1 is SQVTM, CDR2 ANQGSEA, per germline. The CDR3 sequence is CSARGGLAGEGEQYF. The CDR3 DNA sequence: TGCAGCGCCCGAGGAGGACTAGCGGGAGAGGGGGAGCAGTACTTC.

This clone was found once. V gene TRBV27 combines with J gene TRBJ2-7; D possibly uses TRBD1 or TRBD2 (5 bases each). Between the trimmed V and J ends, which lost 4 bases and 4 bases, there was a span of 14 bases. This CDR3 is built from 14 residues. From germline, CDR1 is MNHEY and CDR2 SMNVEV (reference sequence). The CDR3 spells CASSSGTHGYEQYF. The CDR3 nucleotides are TGTGCCAGCAGTTCCGGGACCCACGGATACGAGCAGTACTTC.

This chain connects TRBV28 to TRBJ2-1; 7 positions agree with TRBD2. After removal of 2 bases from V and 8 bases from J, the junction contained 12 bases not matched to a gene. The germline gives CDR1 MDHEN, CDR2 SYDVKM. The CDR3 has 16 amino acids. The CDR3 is CASSLPVRLAGHEQFF. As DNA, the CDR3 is TGTGCCAGCAGTTTACCCGTCAGACTAGCAGGGCATGAGCAGTTCTTC.